Sequencing of this T cell receptor beta chain was carried out in a study of cytomegalovirus exposure and HLA in healthy donors. V lost 4 bases to trimming and J lost 6 bases; unmatched junction nucleotides: 9. In germline, CDR1 is SGHNT, CDR2 YYREEE (reference sequence). The CDR3 runs 15 residues. Researchers ran the PCR with 60 Vbeta and 13 Jbeta primers. Data came from immunoSEQ multiplex PCR; TCRdb stores just in-frame clones and leaves some out. The sample has 150,000 or so clones, over 80% seen once. The J gene is TRBJ1-2, the V gene TRBV5-4; the match to TRBD1 covers 10 bases. Specimen: PBMCs. The TCR was taken from a man aged 50-60 years in good health and CMV-seropositive. The CDR3 bases are TGTGCCAGCAGCCCCCCCCCGGGACAGGGGAATGGCTACACCTTC. It specifies CASSPPPGQGNGYTF.